These 29 T cell receptor beta chains originate from one sample sequenced in a study of blood T cells in healthy people across ages. It was with a sample-barcoded 5' primer and a J-beta primer mix that a second PCR of roughly 7 to 12 cycles was run. TCRdb analysed the 5' RACE reads with MiXCR anew, one entry per CDR3 protein. The profile shows approximately 850,000 distinct CDR3 sequences, 58% of them singletons. The sequenced material came from blood. The source is a man younger than 40 in good health.

The chain combines TRBV9 with TRBJ2-3; 10 bases map to TRBD2. V shed 10 bases and J 6 bases; nucleotides not matched to a gene: 11. The CDR3 spans 14 residues. Per the germline V gene, CDR1 is SGDLS and CDR2 is YYNGEE. The CDR3 here is CAGTTGTSADTQYF. CDR3 sequence (DNA): TGTGCCGGCACCACCGGGACTAGCGCCGATACGCAGTATTTT.

In this sample, this clonotype turned up a few times. The chain recombines TRBV7-2 with TRBJ2-1, with D possibly being TRBD2 (5 bases). Deletions cut 4 bases from V and 9 bases from J, with 13 bases between. Germline loops: CDR1 SGHTA, CDR2 FQGNSA. The CDR3 covers 13 residues. CDR3 protein: CASSSPGSGEQFF. The DNA of the CDR3 is TGTGCCAGCAGCTCCCCGGGAAGCGGTGAGCAGTTCTTC.

The chain is built from TRBV2 and TRBJ1-3; 7 bases are a match to TRBD1. CDR1 SNHLY and CDR2 FYNNEI come from the germline V gene. V lost 7 bases to trimming and J lost 0 bases; unmatched junction nucleotides: 6. The CDR3 length is 15 residues. CDR3 DNA sequence: TGTGCCAGCATGCGGGACAGACCCTCTGGAAACACCATATATTTT. Protein product: CASMRDRPSGNTIYF. Based on the CDR3 plus reference TRBV2 and TRBJ1-3, the full variable domain is EPEVTQTPSHQVTQMGQEVILRCVPISNHLYFYWYRQILGQKVEFLVSFYNNEISEKSEIFDDQFSVERPDGSNFTLKIRSTKLEDSAMYFCASMRDRPSGNTIYFGEGSWLTVV.

Only one count was recorded for this clonotype. The chain uses TRBV15 and TRBJ2-5; D may be TRBD1 (6 bases). The CDR3 totals 15 residues. V lost 0 bases to trimming and J lost 5 bases, with 13 bases between them. From germline, CDR1 is LNHNV and CDR2 YYDKDF (reference sequence). The CDR3, as DNA: TGTGCCACCAGCAGAGAGGCTAGACAGGCGGAGACCCAGTACTTC. It specifies CATSREARQAETQYF. Full variable domain (missing parts from reference TRBV15 and TRBJ2-5): DAMVIQNPRYQVTQFGKPVTLSCSQTLNHNVMYWYQQKSSQAPKLLFHYYDKDFNNEADTPDNFQSRRPNTSFCFLDIRSPGLGDTAMYLCATSREARQAETQYFGPGTRLLVL.

J is TRBJ2-7 and V is TRBV20-1; TRBD1 matches at 7 bases. The CDR3 consists of 14 residues. Per the germline V gene, CDR1 is DFQATT and CDR2 is SNEGSKA (reference sequence). J lost 6 bases, V lost 1 base, and 9 bases had no gene match. CDR3 residues: CSARVAQGPAEQYF. In nucleotides, the CDR3 is TGCAGTGCTAGAGTGGCACAGGGGCCGGCCGAGCAGTACTTC.

The V gene is TRBV20-1, the J gene TRBJ2-1; 11 nucleotides match TRBD2. Per the germline V gene, CDR1 is DFQATT and CDR2 is SNEGSKA (reference sequence). The CDR3 is 14 residues long. Trimming at V came to 5 bases and at J to 1 base, leaving 1 base not matched to a gene. The CDR3 loop is CSARLAGSYNEQFF. CDR3 nucleotide sequence: TGCAGTGCTCGACTAGCGGGATCCTACAATGAGCAGTTCTTC.

The chain carries TRBV6-2 or TRBV6-3 and TRBJ1-2; the D gene is possibly TRBD1 (6 bases). Trimming removed 4 bases at V and 8 bases at J, with 14 bases between. CDR1 and CDR2 from the germline V gene are MNHEY and SVGEGT. This CDR3 region has 13 residues. The CDR3 bases are TGTGCCAGCAGTTGGGACACACATTACGGCTACACCTTC. As protein: CASSWDTHYGYTF.

J is TRBJ2-7 and V is TRBV6-1, with 7 bases aligning to TRBD1. The J segment lost 3 bases and the V segment lost 6 bases, leaving 8 bases of the junction unmatched. Germline lookup yields CDR1 MNHNS and CDR2 SASEGT. This CDR3 contains 14 residues. The CDR3, as DNA: TGTGCCAGCAGACCGGGACAGAATCTCTACGAGCAGTACTTC. Its translation is CASRPGQNLYEQYF.

V gene TRBV20-1 combines with J gene TRBJ2-1; 7 bases line up with TRBD2. V dropped 3 bases and J dropped 3; count of bases not matched to a gene: 8. This CDR3 spans 15 amino acids. Germline CDR1 reads DFQATT; CDR2 reads SNEGSKA (reference sequence). The CDR3 protein is CSARGDYRDYNEQFF. CDR3 coding DNA: TGCAGTGCTAGGGGGGACTACCGTGACTACAATGAGCAGTTCTTC.

This clonotype was counted a single time. The CDR3 region has the DNA TGTGCCAGCTTCGACGCCGGGACAGAGAACACTGAAGCTTTCTTT. Its translation: CASFDAGTENTEAFF. The rearrangement uses TRBV6-1 and TRBJ1-1; 7 bases are a match to TRBD1. The CDR3 is made up of 15 amino acids. V gave up 8 bases and J gave up 1 base; unmatched junction bases: 10. Per the germline V gene, CDR1 is MNHNS and CDR2 is SASEGT.

Ten or more counts support this clonotype. The rearrangement joins TRBV7-9 to TRBJ2-1, with TRBD1 matching over 7 bases. CDR1 is SEHNR, CDR2 FQNEAQ, per germline (reference sequence). V shed 1 base, J shed 10 bases, and the junction held 10 bases outside the gene matches. This CDR3 is 15 amino acids long. The CDR3 DNA sequence: TGTGCCAGCAGCTTAGACAGGGGACCTCTCGGAGAGCAGTTCTTC. Translating gives CASSLDRGPLGEQFF.

The J gene is TRBJ2-5, the V gene TRBV6-5; D is uncertain. The length of the CDR3 is 13 residues. V was trimmed by 8 bases and J by 0 bases, leaving 10 bases between them. The germline V gene has CDR1 MNHEY and CDR2 SVGAGI. The CDR3 DNA is TGTGCCAGCTGCCGGACGGACCAAGAGACCCAGTACTTC. Its protein is CASCRTDQETQYF.

This chain uses TRBV28 with TRBJ2-1; D remains ambiguous. CDR1 is MDHEN, CDR2 SYDVKM, per germline. Trimming shortened V by 6 bases and J by 2 bases, and 11 bases separated the two germline ends. The CDR3 contains 14 residues. The CDR3 spells CASRAWQTYNEQFF. The CDR3 nucleotides read TGTGCCAGCAGGGCCTGGCAGACCTACAATGAGCAGTTCTTC. The full variable domain, its missing parts supplied by reference TRBV28 and TRBJ2-1, is DVKVTQSSRYLVKRTGEKVFLECVQDMDHENMFWYRQDPGLGLRLIYFSYDVKMKEKGDIPEGYSVSREKKERFSLILESASTNQTSMYLCASRAWQTYNEQFFGPGTRLTVL.

V usage is TRBV7-9 and J usage is TRBJ2-7; maybe TRBD1 (5 bases). CDR1 SEHNR and CDR2 FQNEAQ come from the germline V gene (reference sequence). Trimming shortened V by 6 bases and J by 0 bases, and 15 bases separated the two germline ends. This CDR3 comprises 15 residues. CDR3 protein: CASSQGRFSSYEQYF. The CDR3 DNA reads TGTGCCAGCAGTCAGGGCCGTTTTAGCTCCTACGAGCAGTACTTC.

V gene TRBV27 combines with J gene TRBJ2-7; TRBD1 matches at 7 bases. Germline V lookup: CDR1 MNHEY, CDR2 SMNVEV (reference sequence). The CDR3 covers 14 residues. V lost 5 bases to trimming and J lost 2 bases; unmatched junction nucleotides: 6. The CDR3 spells CASSPTTGTYEQYF. As DNA, the CDR3 is TGTGCCAGCAGTCCAACGACAGGGACCTACGAGCAGTACTTC.

The J gene is TRBJ1-5, the V gene TRBV20-1; D gene uncertain. The CDR3 has 12 amino acids. CDR1 and CDR2 from the germline V gene are DFQATT and SNEGSKA (reference sequence). V gave up 6 bases and J gave up 6 bases, with 12 bases separating them. CDR3 sequence (DNA): TGCAGTGCCCCAATGGGGAGTCAGCCCCAGCATTTT. This codes for CSAPMGSQPQHF.

The chain combines TRBV7-8 with TRBJ1-5, with 9 bases lining up with TRBD1. V dropped 6 bases and J dropped 8; count of bases not matched to a gene: 5. The CDR3 covers 13 residues. Germline V lookup: CDR1 SGHVS, CDR2 FQNEAQ. In DNA, the CDR3 is TGTGCCAGCAGTCTAGGACAGGGGAAGCCCCAGCATTTT. Translated, it gives CASSLGQGKPQHF.

The J gene is TRBJ2-2, the V gene TRBV27; D not certain. The CDR3 sequence is 15 residues long. Between the trimmed V and J ends, which lost 9 bases and 2 bases, there was a span of 16 bases. The germline CDR1 and CDR2 sequences are MNHEY and SMNVEV (reference sequence). In DNA form, the CDR3 reads TGTGCCAGTTCTGCGTTGGCGGTCAACACCGGGGAGCTGTTTTTT. This encodes CASSALAVNTGELFF.

J is TRBJ2-1 and V is TRBV18; D may be TRBD1 (6 bases). Germline assignment: CDR1 KGHSH and CDR2 LQKENI. CDR3 size: 13 residues. The V end was cut by 2 bases, the J end by 6 bases, with 8 bases between. The CDR3 bases are TGTGCCAGCTCACCAGGGGACACCAATGAGCAGTTCTTC. It specifies CASSPGDTNEQFF.

This clonotype occurred many times. Compared with germline, one end of the junction differs, possibly owing to a read error. The CDR3 loop is CATRTGTQYF. The CDR3 nucleotides read TGTGCCACCCGCACAGGTACGCAGTATTTT. This chain connects TRBV24-1 to TRBJ2-3; D perhaps matches TRBD1 (5 bases). Germline CDR1 reads KGHDR; CDR2 reads SFDVKD. This CDR3 comprises 10 residues.

The chain joins TRBV6-1 to TRBJ1-2; 8 nucleotides match TRBD1. Trimming cost V 6 bases and J 4 bases; bases outside gene matches: 16. The CDR3 consists of 17 residues. Germline CDR1 reads MNHNS; CDR2 reads SASEGT. The CDR3 protein is CASSRNLQGDAIYGYTF. The CDR3, as DNA: TGTGCCAGCAGCAGAAATTTACAGGGGGATGCAATCTATGGCTACACCTTC.

V and J are TRBV6-2 or TRBV6-3 and TRBJ1-4, with D tentatively TRBD1 (5 bases). Germline V gene sequence: CDR1 MNHEY, CDR2 SVGEGT. This CDR3 has 18 residues. Trimming stripped 7 bases from V and 8 bases from J, with 29 bases between. The CDR3 sequence is CASTKIGRRKDGAEKLFF. Written as DNA, the CDR3 is TGTGCCAGCACTAAGATCGGTAGGAGGAAGGACGGGGCCGAAAAACTGTTTTTT.

This clonotype was seen just once. The genes are TRBV3-1 and TRBJ2-5; D is ambiguous. Germline lookup yields CDR1 LGHDT and CDR2 YNNKEL (reference sequence). This CDR3 spans 14 amino acids. The V end lost 1 base, the J end lost 5 bases, and 11 bases lay between the germline ends. In DNA, the CDR3 is TGTGCCAGCAGCCAAGTCGTGAGAGCGGAGACCCAGTACTTC. Its protein product is CASSQVVRAETQYF.

This chain uses TRBV7-2 with TRBJ2-1, with D uncertain. Germline assignment: CDR1 SGHTA and CDR2 FQGNSA. CDR3 length: 13 residues. Trimming stripped 2 bases from V and 5 bases from J, with 7 bases between. The CDR3 is CASSLLRDNEQFF. Written as DNA, the CDR3 is TGTGCCAGCAGCTTACTCCGGGACAATGAGCAGTTCTTC.

The table lists this clonotype with a few counts. This sequence joins TRBV20-1 and TRBJ2-3, with 10 bases aligning to TRBD1. Looked up from germline, CDR1 is DFQATT and CDR2 is SNEGSKA (reference sequence). The CDR3 loop spans 15 amino acids. The CDR3 region has the DNA TGCACCTGCCGAGGGGGACAGGGGTTCTCAGATACGCAGTATTTT. The encoded protein is CTCRGGQGFSDTQYF.

The chain carries TRBV6-5 and TRBJ2-5; D is possibly TRBD1 (6 bases). The J call is in doubt because the DNA end fits TRBJ2-7 better. Germline V gives CDR1 MNHEY, CDR2 SVGAGI. This CDR3 has 15 amino acids. As DNA, the CDR3 is TGTGCCAGCAGTTACGCGATAGGGGGTGTAGGCGAGCAGTACTTC. Translation: CASSYAIGGVGEQYF.

Only a few counts were recorded for this clonotype. The V call is TRBV5-1, the J call TRBJ1-1; no clear D gene. The CDR3 covers 15 residues. The V end lost 4 bases, the J end lost 3 bases, and 16 bases lay between the germline ends. In germline, CDR1 is SGHRS, CDR2 YFSETQ. The CDR3 protein is CASSHSPTEDTEAFF. In nucleotides, the CDR3 is TGCGCCAGCAGCCACTCCCCGACGGAAGACACTGAAGCTTTCTTT. Full variable domain (outside the CDR3, taken from reference TRBV5-1 and TRBJ1-1): KAGVTQTPRYLIKTRGQQVTLSCSPISGHRSVSWYQQTPGQGLQFLFEYFSETQRNKGNFPGRFSGRQFSNSRSEMNVSTLELGDSALYLCASSHSPTEDTEAFFGQGTRLTVV.

The chain employs TRBV27 and TRBJ2-1; D remains ambiguous. V was pared by 7 bases and J by 10 bases, with 17 bases between. The CDR3 sequence is 13 residues long. Per the germline V gene, CDR1 is MNHEY and CDR2 is SMNVEV (reference sequence). This chain's CDR3 is CASKSRLEYEQFF. DNA for the CDR3: TGTGCCAGCAAGAGCCGGCTAGAATACGAGCAGTTCTTC.

The chain uses TRBV5-5 and TRBJ2-1; 9 bases match TRBD1. V was clipped by 4 bases and J by 7 bases; unmatched bases: 9. The germline V gene encodes CDR1 SGHKS and CDR2 YYEKEE (reference sequence). The CDR3 extends over 15 amino acids. In nucleotides, the CDR3 is TGTGCCAGCAGCGGTACAGGGGGCGGCGTAAATGAGCAGTTCTTC. Translating gives CASSGTGGGVNEQFF.